The TCR beta chain described here comes from a study of blood T cell repertoires in COVID-19. The wider study: Sites in the United States, Italy and Spain provided acute and convalescent COVID-19 samples. T cells, B-cell-depleted T cells, or PBMCs provided the cDNA or gDNA that served as material.

This clone has only a few counts. Germline values: CDR1 SNHLY, CDR2 FYNNEI. The CDR3 consists of 14 residues. V lost 2 bases and J lost 5, with 12 bases in between. Source study methods: Counts of nucleated cells, estimated from reference gene primer amplification, were obtained. Sequencing used immunoSEQ multiplex PCR; TCRdb keeps in-frame clones, though not all of them. V, J and clone size are those of that table, while D and trimming were read from the DNA. This sample has about 110,000 clones, with more than 80% found just once. This clonotype was obtained from a woman of 80 years or more with acute or convalescent COVID-19. This chain joins TRBV2 and TRBJ1-2, with a possible D match to TRBD1 (6 bases). The sequenced sample was peripheral blood. CDR3 sequence (DNA): TGTGCCAGCAGTGAAAGAGGGGGTTTGTATGGCTACACCTTC. Encoded protein: CASSERGGLYGYTF.